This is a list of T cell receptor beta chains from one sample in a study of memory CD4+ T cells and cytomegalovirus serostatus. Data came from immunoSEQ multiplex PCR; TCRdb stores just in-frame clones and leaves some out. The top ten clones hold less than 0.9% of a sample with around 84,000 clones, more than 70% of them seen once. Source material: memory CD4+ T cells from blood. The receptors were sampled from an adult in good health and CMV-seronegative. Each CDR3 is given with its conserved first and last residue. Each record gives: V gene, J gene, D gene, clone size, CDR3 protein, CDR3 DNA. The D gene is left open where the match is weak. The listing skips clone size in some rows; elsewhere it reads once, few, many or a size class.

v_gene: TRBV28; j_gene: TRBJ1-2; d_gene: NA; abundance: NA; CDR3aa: CASRPGTHPNYGYTF; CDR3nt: TGTGCCAGCAGACCCGGGACACACCCTAACTATGGCTACACCTTC
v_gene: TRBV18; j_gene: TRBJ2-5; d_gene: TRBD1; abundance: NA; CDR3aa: CASSRFAPGQGQETQYF; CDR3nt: TGTGCCAGCTCGCGTTTCGCCCCGGGACAGGGACAAGAGACCCAGTACTTC
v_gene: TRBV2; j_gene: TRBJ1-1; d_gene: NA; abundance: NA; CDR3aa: CASTETLAEAFF; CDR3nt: TGTGCCAGCACCGAGACTCTGGCTGAAGCTTTCTTT
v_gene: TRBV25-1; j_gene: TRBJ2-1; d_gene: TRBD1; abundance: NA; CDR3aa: CASSQTGTGGGNEQFF; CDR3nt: TGTGCCAGCAGCCAAACTGGGACAGGGGGGGGCAATGAGCAGTTCTTC
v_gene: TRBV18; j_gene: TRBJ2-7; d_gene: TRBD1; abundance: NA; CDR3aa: CASSPGQGARLSPYEQYF; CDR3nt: TGTGCCAGCTCACCGGGACAGGGGGCGCGTCTCTCCCCCTACGAGCAGTACTTC
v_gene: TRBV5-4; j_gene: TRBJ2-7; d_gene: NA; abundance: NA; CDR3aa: CASSLGVGFYEQYF; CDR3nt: TGTGCCAGCAGCTTGGGGGTCGGCTTCTACGAGCAGTACTTC
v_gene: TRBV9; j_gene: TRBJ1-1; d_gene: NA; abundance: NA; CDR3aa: CASSVGEGVNTEAFF; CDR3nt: TGTGCCAGCAGCGTAGGAGAGGGGGTGAACACTGAAGCTTTCTTT
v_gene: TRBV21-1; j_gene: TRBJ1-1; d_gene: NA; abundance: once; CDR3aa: CASSNRDRGLWSDTEAFF; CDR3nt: TGTGCCAGCAGCAACCGGGACAGGGGGCTGTGGTCGGACACTGAAGCTTTCTTT
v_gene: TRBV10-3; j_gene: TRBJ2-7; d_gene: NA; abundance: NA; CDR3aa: CAISIRDTEQYF; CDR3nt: TGTGCCATCAGTATCCGGGACACCGAGCAGTACTTC
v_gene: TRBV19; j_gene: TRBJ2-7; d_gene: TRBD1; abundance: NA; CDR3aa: CASSRGPGSYEQYF; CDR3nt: TGTGCCAGTAGCAGGGGGCCTGGCTCCTACGAGCAGTACTTC
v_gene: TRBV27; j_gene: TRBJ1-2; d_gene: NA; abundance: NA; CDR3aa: CASRRGLRDNGYTF; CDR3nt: TGTGCCAGCAGACGCGGCCTCCGGGACAATGGCTACACCTTC
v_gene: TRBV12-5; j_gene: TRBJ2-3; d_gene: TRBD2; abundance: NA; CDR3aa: CASGPREAGGNTQYF; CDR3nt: TGTGCTAGTGGTCCCCGGGAAGCGGGGGGGAATACGCAGTATTTT
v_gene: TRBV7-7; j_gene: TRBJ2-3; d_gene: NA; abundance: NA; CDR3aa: CASSLSPLSDTQYF; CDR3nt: TGTGCTAGCAGCTTATCCCCTCTGTCAGATACGCAGTATTTT
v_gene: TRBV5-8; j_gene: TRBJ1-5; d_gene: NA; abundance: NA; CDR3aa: CASSLRVGNQPQHF; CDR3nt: TGTGCCAGCAGCTTGAGGGTGGGCAATCAGCCCCAGCATTTT
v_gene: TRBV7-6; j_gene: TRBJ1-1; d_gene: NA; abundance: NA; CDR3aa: CASSPIGGRDTEAFF; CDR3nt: TGTGCCAGCAGCCCCATTGGGGGAAGGGACACTGAAGCTTTCTTT
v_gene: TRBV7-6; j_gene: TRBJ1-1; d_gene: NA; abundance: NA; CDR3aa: CASSLSGQGGTEAFF; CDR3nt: TGTGCCAGCAGCTTAAGCGGCCAGGGAGGCACTGAAGCTTTCTTT
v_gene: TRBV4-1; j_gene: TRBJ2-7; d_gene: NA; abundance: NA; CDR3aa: CASSHRSDSYEQYF; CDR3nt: TGCGCCAGCAGCCATAGATCCGACAGCTACGAGCAGTACTTC
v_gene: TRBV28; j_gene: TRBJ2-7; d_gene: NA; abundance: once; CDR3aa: CASSSTGTAVGLEQYF; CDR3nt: TGTGCCAGCAGTTCGACCGGGACGGCGGTAGGTCTGGAGCAGTACTTC
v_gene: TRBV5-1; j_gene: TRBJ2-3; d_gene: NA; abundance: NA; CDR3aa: CASSLAYQSSTDTQYF; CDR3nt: TGCGCCAGCAGCTTGGCCTATCAGTCTAGCACAGATACGCAGTATTTT
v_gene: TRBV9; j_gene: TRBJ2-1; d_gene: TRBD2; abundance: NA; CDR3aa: CASSKSSSGGYNEQFF; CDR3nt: TGTGCCAGCAGCAAGAGTTCTAGCGGGGGGTACAATGAGCAGTTCTTC
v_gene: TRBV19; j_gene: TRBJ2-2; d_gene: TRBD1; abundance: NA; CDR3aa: CASMAGGVTGELFF; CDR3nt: TGTGCCAGTATGGCAGGGGGAGTTACCGGGGAGCTGTTTTTT
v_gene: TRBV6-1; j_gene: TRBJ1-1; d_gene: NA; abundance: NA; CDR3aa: CASSTTRGVTEAFF; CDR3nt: TGTGCCAGCAGTACGACTCGGGGAGTCACTGAAGCTTTCTTT
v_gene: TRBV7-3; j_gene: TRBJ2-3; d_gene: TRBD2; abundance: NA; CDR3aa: CASSLRPSGGADTQYF; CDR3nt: TGTGCCAGCAGCTTAAGGCCTAGCGGGGGGGCAGATACGCAGTATTTT
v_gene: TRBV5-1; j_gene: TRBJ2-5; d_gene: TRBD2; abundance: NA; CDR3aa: CASSRTSGGWEETQYF; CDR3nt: TGCGCCAGCAGCAGGACTAGCGGGGGCTGGGAAGAGACCCAGTACTTC
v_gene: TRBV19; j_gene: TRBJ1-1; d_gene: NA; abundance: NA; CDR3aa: CASTYSPSNTEAFF; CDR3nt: TGTGCCAGTACTTATAGCCCATCGAACACTGAAGCTTTCTTT
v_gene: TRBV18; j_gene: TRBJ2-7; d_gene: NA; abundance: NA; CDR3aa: CASSPYRDYEQYF; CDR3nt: TGTGCCAGCTCACCATACAGGGACTACGAGCAGTACTTC
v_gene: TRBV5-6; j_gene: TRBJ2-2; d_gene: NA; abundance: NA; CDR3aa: CASSLLTGELFF; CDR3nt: TGTGCCAGCAGCCTCCTCACCGGGGAGCTGTTTTTT
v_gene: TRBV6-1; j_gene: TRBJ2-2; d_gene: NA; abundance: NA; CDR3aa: CASSETPIRDTGELFF; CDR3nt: TGTGCCAGCAGTGAAACCCCGATCAGGGACACCGGGGAGCTGTTTTTT
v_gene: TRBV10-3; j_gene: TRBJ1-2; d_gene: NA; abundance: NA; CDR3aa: CAISESILGGYTF; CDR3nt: TGTGCCATCAGTGAGTCGATCTTGGGTGGCTACACCTTC
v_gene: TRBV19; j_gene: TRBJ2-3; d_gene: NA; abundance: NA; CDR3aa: CASSSQTGTDTQYF; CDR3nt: TGTGCCAGTAGTTCCCAAACTGGCACAGATACGCAGTATTTT
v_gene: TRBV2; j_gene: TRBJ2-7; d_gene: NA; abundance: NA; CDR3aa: CASSAELSQYF; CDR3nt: TGTGCCAGTTCCGCGGAATTGTCGCAGTACTTC
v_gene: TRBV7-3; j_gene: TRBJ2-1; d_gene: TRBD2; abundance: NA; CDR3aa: CASSTGLAGNNEQFF; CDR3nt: TGTGCCAGCAGCACAGGACTAGCGGGGAACAATGAGCAGTTCTTC
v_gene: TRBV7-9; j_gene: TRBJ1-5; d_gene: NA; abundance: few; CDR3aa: CASSPAGNQPQHF; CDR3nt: TGTGCCAGCAGCCCAGCAGGCAATCAGCCCCAGCATTTT
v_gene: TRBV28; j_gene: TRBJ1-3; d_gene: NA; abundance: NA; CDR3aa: CASSFSGNTIYF; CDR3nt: TGTGCCAGCAGTTTTTCGGGAAACACCATATATTTT
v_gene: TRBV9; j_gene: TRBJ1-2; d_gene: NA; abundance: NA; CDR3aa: CASSPRQVHGYTF; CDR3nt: TGTGCCAGCAGCCCCCGCCAGGTACATGGCTACACCTTC
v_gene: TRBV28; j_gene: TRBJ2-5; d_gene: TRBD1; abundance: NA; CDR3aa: CASSPGQGLQETQYF; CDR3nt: TGTGCCAGCAGTCCGGGACAGGGATTACAAGAGACCCAGTACTTC
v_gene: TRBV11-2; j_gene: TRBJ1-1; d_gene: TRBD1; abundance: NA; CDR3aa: CASSSGQGMNTEAFF; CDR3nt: TGTGCCAGCAGCTCGGGACAGGGAATGAACACTGAAGCTTTCTTT
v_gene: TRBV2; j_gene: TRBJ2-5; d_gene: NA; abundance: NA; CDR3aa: CASSSDLKETQYF; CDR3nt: TGTGCCAGCAGCAGTGATCTCAAGGAGACCCAGTACTTC
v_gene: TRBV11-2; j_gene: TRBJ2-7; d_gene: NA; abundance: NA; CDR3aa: CASSSLSGVYEQYF; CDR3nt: TGTGCCAGCAGTTCTTTGTCGGGGGTATACGAGCAGTACTTC
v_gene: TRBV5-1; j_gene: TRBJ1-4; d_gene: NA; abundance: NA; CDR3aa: CASRDNLNEKLFF; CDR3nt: TGCGCCAGCAGGGACAACCTTAATGAAAAACTGTTTTTT
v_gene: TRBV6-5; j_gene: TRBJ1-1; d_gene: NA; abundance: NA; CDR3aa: CASVGIGGTTEAFF; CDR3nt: TGTGCCAGCGTGGGTATAGGGGGGACCACTGAAGCTTTCTTT
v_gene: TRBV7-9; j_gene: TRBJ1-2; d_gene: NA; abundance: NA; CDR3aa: CASSTGQPPNYGYTF; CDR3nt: TGTGCCAGCAGCACTGGACAGCCCCCCAACTATGGCTACACCTTC
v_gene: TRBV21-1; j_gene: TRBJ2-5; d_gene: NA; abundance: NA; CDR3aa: CASSKLSPYQETQYF; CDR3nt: TGTGCCAGCAGCAAATTGTCGCCGTACCAAGAGACCCAGTACTTC
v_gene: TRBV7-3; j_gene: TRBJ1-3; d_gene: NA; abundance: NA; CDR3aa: CASSSGPGNTIYF; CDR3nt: TGTGCCAGCAGTTCCGGGCCTGGAAACACCATATATTTT
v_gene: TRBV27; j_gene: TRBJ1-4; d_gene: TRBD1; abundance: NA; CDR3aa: CASSLGKPGQGHEKLFF; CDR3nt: TGTGCCAGCAGTTTAGGTAAGCCGGGACAGGGACACGAAAAACTGTTTTTT
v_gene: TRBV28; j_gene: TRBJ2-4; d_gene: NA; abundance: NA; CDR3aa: CASSLAGGQQGIQYF; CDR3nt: TGTGCCAGCAGTTTAGCCGGGGGCCAGCAAGGCATTCAGTACTTC